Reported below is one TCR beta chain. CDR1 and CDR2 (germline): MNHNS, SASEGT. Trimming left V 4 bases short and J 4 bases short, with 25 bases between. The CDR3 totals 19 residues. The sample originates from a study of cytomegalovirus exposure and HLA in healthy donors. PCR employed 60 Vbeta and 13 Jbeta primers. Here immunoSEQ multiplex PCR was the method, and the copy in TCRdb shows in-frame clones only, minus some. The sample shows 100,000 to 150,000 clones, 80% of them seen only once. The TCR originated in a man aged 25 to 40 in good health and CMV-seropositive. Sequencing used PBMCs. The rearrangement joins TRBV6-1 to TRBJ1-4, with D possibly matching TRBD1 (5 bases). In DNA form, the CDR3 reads TGTGCCAGCAGTGGCCGTCCCACCTTCACAGACAGCTATAATGAAAAACTGTTTTTT. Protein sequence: CASSGRPTFTDSYNEKLFF.